This TCR beta chain is from a study of tumor-infiltrating lymphocytes in primary liver carcinoma. CDR1 SGHRS and CDR2 YFSETQ come from the germline V gene. V dropped 4 bases and J dropped 7 bases, with 12 bases sitting between them. The CDR3 is 12 amino acids. This clonotype was seen a few times. Total RNA (roughly 0.45 ug) served as template for TCR beta cDNA synthesis primed by a constant-region primer. Libraries for TCR beta were built through three nested multiplex PCR rounds, which together made up a slightly modified ARM-PCR procedure. With TRBV1-TRBV30 forward primers and a C-beta reverse primer, the first two PCR rounds were run for about 10 cycles each. Via MiXCR, TCRdb re-called the multiplex PCR reads, giving one row per CDR3 protein. Of fewer than 350,000 distinct CDR3 sequences in the sample, almost 65% were seen once. Germline DNA was extracted too, while blood RNA derived from unsorted whole blood.

The receptor was isolated from a man in his forties with primary liver carcinoma and hepatitis B virus infection. This chain joins TRBV5-1 and TRBJ2-7, with a weak D call TRBD2 (5 bases). The specimen sequenced was peripheral blood. CDR3 nucleotide sequence: TGCGCCAGCAGCCCGGGCCCGGGGGAGCAGTACTTC. This encodes CASSPGPGEQYF. Full variable domain (remainder filled in from reference TRBV5-1 and TRBJ2-7): KAGVTQTPRYLIKTRGQQVTLSCSPISGHRSVSWYQQTPGQGLQFLFEYFSETQRNKGNFPGRFSGRQFSNSRSEMNVSTLELGDSALYLCASSPGPGEQYFGPGTRLTVT.